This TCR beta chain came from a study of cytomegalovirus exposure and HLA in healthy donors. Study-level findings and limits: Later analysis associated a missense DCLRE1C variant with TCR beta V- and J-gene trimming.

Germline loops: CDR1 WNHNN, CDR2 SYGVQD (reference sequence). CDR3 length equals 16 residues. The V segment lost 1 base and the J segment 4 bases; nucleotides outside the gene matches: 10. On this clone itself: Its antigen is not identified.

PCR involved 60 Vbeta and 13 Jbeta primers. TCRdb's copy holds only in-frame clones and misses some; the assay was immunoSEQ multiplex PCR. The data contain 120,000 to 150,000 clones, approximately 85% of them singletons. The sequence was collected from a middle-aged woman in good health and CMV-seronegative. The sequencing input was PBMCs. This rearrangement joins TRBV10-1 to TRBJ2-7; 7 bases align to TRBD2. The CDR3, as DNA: TGCGCCAGCAGTGAGTTTACCGGACTAGTCGGGTACGAGCAGTACTTC. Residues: CASSEFTGLVGYEQYF.